This TCR beta chain was captured by sequencing in a study of Ad26.COV2.S vaccination and SARS-CoV-2 variants. This clone was recorded once. Treatment described: 19 received Ad26.COV2.S at low or high dose, single or two shots; a few received placebo; per-sample allocation not given. Sample collection was performed on day 63 after the first vaccine or placebo injection. Boston supplied an adult donor aged 18-55 years. The CDR3 totals 17 residues. Losses at the gene ends were 4 bases for V and 8 bases for J; bases not matched to a gene: 14. Germline CDR1 reads LGHDT; CDR2 reads YNNKEL (reference sequence). The repertoire was sequenced with immunoSEQ multiplex PCR; TCRdb's copy has only in-frame clones and lacks some. This repertoire shows more than 300,000 clones, roughly 89% found once; its top ten account for roughly 4.8%.

This chain links TRBV3-1 (or the pseudogene TRBV3-2) with TRBJ1-4; 9 bases match TRBD1. Here the sequenced sample was peripheral blood, taken in a trial of Ad26.COV2.S vaccine versus placebo. This clonotype was obtained from a person aged 18-60 years who received the Ad26.COV2.S COVID-19 vaccine or a placebo. The CDR3 nucleotides read TGTGCCAGCAGCCCAGAGTACCCGGGACAGGGCAGAGAAAAACTGTTTTTT. Amino acid sequence: CASSPEYPGQGREKLFF.